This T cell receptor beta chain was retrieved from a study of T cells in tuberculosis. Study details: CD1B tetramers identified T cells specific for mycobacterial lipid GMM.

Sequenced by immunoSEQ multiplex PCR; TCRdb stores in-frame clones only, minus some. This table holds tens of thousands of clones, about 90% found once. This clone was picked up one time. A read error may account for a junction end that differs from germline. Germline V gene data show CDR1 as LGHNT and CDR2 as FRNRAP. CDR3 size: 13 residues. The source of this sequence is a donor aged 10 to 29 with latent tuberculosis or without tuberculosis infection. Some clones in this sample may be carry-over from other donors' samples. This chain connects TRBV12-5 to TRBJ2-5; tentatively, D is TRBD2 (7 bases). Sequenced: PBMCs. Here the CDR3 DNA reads TGTGCTAGTGGCTTGGGGGGGCGAGAGACCCAGTACTTC. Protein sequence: CASGLGGRETQYF.